These 12 T cell receptor beta chains share one sample of origin, sequenced in a study of cytomegalovirus exposure and HLA in healthy donors. Researchers ran the PCR with 60 Vbeta and 13 Jbeta primers. Produced via immunoSEQ multiplex PCR; TCRdb's table is partial and in-frame only. Among roughly 150,000 clones listed, around two thirds were seen once. Sequenced sample: PBMCs. The receptors derive from a young man in good health and CMV-seropositive.

This chain links TRBV5-1 with TRBJ2-5, with 8 bases matching TRBD1. V dropped 2 bases and J dropped 6; count of bases not matched to a gene: 6. Germline V gene data show CDR1 as SGHRS and CDR2 as YFSETQ. This CDR3 is 14 amino acids long. The CDR3 DNA reads as TGCGCCAGCAGCTTTGGACAGGGCCTGCAGACCCAGTACTTC. Its protein product is CASSFGQGLQTQYF.

The rearrangement joins TRBV6-5 to TRBJ2-7; unclear D gene. Trimming pared 2 bases from V and 0 bases from J, leaving 5 bases between. The CDR3 has 13 residues. Germline assignment: CDR1 MNHEY and CDR2 SVGAGI. The CDR3 DNA follows: TGTGCCAGCAGTTACGGAGTCTCCTACGAGCAGTACTTC. Its translation is CASSYGVSYEQYF.

This clone was seen a few times. The J gene is TRBJ2-1, the V gene TRBV11-2, with 8 bases identical to TRBD1. CDR3 length: 13 residues. V lost 4 bases to trimming and J lost 6 bases; unmatched junction nucleotides: 2. Germline CDR1 reads SGHAT; CDR2 reads FQNNGV. CDR3 region: CASSSDRANEQFF. CDR3 nucleotides: TGTGCCAGCAGCTCGGACAGGGCCAATGAGCAGTTCTTC.

This clone appeared a few times. The chain is built from TRBV28 and TRBJ2-1, with 9 bases matching TRBD2. The CDR3 has 14 amino acids. V shed 2 bases and J 15 bases; nucleotides not matched to a gene: 11. Germline V lookup: CDR1 MDHEN, CDR2 SYDVKM. DNA for the CDR3: TGTGCCAGCAGTTTACTAGCGGGACGACCCAGCGGGTTCTTC. Protein: CASSLLAGRPSGFF.

The V call is TRBV18, the J call TRBJ2-3; D is uncertain. From germline, CDR1 is KGHSH and CDR2 LQKENI. Trimming took off 0 bases at V and 8 bases at J, with 9 bases between the two ends. This CDR3 has 13 residues. The CDR3 DNA reads TGTGCCAGCTCACCACCCCCGGTTGCTACGCAGTATTTT. Protein sequence: CASSPPPVATQYF.

The V call is TRBV11-2, the J call TRBJ2-5; TRBD1 is a possible D gene (6 bases). The CDR3 runs to 16 residues. V was clipped by 5 bases and J by 5 bases, with 21 bases between them. Germline V CDR1 and CDR2: SGHAT, FQNNGV. The CDR3 loop reads CASSLVTGTKRETQYF. The DNA for the CDR3 is TGTGCCAGCAGCCTTGTGACCGGGACAAAGAGGGAGACCCAGTACTTC.

The genes are TRBV18 and TRBJ1-1, with a weak D call TRBD1 (6 bases). Germline-derived CDR1 and CDR2 are KGHSH and LQKENI. The CDR3 spans 14 residues. V lost 4 bases, J lost 5 bases, and 14 bases lay in between. The CDR3 DNA is TGTGCCAGCTCACTCTCGACAGGCAGTACTGAAGCTTTCTTT. Translated: CASSLSTGSTEAFF. Combining the CDR3 with reference TRBV18 and TRBJ1-1 gives the whole variable domain NAGVMQNPRHLVRRRGQEARLRCSPMKGHSHVYWYRQLPEEGLKFMVYLQKENIIDESGMPKERFSAEFPKEGPSILRIQQVVRGDSAAYFCASSLSTGSTEAFFGQGTRLTVV.

The chain couples TRBV7-3 to TRBJ2-2, with 12 bases that match TRBD2. V was clipped by 4 bases and J by 6 bases; unmatched bases: 3. The CDR3 is made up of 15 amino acids. Germline CDR1 and CDR2: SGHTA and FQGTGA. CDR3 sequence reads: CASSSTSGGSGELFF. The CDR3 bases are TGTGCCAGCAGCTCGACTAGCGGGGGATCCGGGGAGCTGTTTTTT. Supplemented by reference TRBV7-3 and TRBJ2-2, the full variable domain reads GAGVSQTPSNKVTEKGKYVELRCDPISGHTALYWYRQSLGQGPEFLIYFQGTGAADDSGLPNDRFFAVRPEGSVSTLKIQRTERGDSAVYLCASSSTSGGSGELFFGEGSRLTVL.

This sequence joins TRBV11-2 and TRBJ1-1; D is uncertain. Trimming removed 5 bases from V and 7 bases from J, with 14 bases in between. This CDR3 contains 13 residues. CDR1 is SGHAT and CDR2 is FQNNGV in the germline V gene. CDR3 protein: CASSPGPSFEAFF. DNA for the CDR3: TGTGCCAGCAGCCCCGGTCCGAGTTTTGAAGCTTTCTTT.

V usage is TRBV5-4 and J usage is TRBJ2-5, with D possibly TRBD2 on 5 matching bases. This CDR3 has 14 residues. V was clipped by 2 bases and J by 3 bases, with 11 bases between them. CDR1 SGHNT and CDR2 YYREEE come from the germline V gene (reference sequence). The DNA for the CDR3 is TGTGCCAGCAGCTTTAAAGCGGAAAAAGAGACCCAGTACTTC. This codes for CASSFKAEKETQYF.

This clone was counted only a few times. This rearrangement joins TRBV6-1 to TRBJ1-4, with D maybe TRBD1 (5 bases). The CDR3 is 15 residues long. CDR1 is MNHNS and CDR2 is SASEGT in the germline V gene. Between the trimmed V and J ends, which lost 10 bases and 0 bases, there was a span of 15 bases. The CDR3 region has the DNA TGTGCCACCCTCAGGCGGGGGGCAACTAATGAAAAACTGTTTTTT. Protein sequence: CATLRRGATNEKLFF.

V is TRBV7-9 and J is TRBJ1-4, with TRBD1 matching over 10 bases. V shed 5 bases, J shed 8 bases, and the junction held 8 bases outside the gene matches. CDR3 length equals 15 residues. Germline V gene lookup returns CDR1 SEHNR and CDR2 FQNEAQ (reference sequence). The CDR3 sequence: CASSRRQGAKEKLFF. CDR3 nucleotides: TGTGCCAGCAGCCGTCGACAGGGGGCGAAGGAAAAACTGTTTTTT.